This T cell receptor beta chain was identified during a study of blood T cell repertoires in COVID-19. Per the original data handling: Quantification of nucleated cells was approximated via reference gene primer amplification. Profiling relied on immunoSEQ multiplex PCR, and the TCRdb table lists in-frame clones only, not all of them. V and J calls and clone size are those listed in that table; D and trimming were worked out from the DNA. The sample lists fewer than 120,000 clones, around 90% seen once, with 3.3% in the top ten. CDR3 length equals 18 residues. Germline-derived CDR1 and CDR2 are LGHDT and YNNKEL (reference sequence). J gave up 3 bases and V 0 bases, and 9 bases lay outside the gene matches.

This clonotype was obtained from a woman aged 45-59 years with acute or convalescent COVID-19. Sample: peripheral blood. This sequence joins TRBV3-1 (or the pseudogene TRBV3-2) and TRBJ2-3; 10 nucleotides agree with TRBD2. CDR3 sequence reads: CASSQDRGLAGVTDTQYF. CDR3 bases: TGTGCCAGCAGCCAAGATAGAGGGCTAGCGGGAGTTACAGATACGCAGTATTTT.